The rows below give T cell receptor beta chains drawn from one sample of a study of early T cells in non-severe SARS-CoV-2 infection. TCRdb reprocessed the 5' RACE reads via MiXCR and lists one record per CDR3 protein. The sample gives nearly 30,000 distinct CDR3 sequences, roughly 5.1% of which show up once; 11% is in the top ten. Sequencing used whole blood. The origin of the receptors is an adult who was a healthcare worker with PCR-confirmed SARS-CoV-2 infection or an uninfected control (not recorded which). Both conserved end residues are trimmed from each CDR3. The order of the fields is V gene, J gene, CDR3 protein.

TRBV18	TRBJ2-1	ASSPPSYNEQF
TRBV4-2	TRBJ2-1	ASSPSKSSGSLGGADEQF
TRBV20-1	TRBJ2-3	SARDLNTQY
TRBV20-1	TRBJ2-6	SASNPEGANVLT
TRBV10-3	TRBJ2-7	AISYSGANYEQY
TRBV11-2	TRBJ2-3	ASSSSGTTSTDTQY
TRBV30	TRBJ1-1	AWRGRRDTEAF
TRBV7-2	TRBJ2-2	AVSGSSVGELF
TRBV5-1	TRBJ2-3	ASSLGRTGAQRADTQY
TRBV29-1	TRBJ1-5	SVEVWQGTHQPQH
TRBV12-3/TRBV12-4	TRBJ1-5	ASSSGTNQPQH
TRBV30	TRBJ1-5	AWSVDSNQPQH
TRBV20-1	TRBJ1-6	SASPGTALTLH
TRBV20-1	TRBJ1-2	SAGDRFDGYT
TRBV18	TRBJ2-1	ASSPLSGSSYNEQF
TRBV6-6	TRBJ1-1	ASSYSAGGHTEAF
TRBV10-3	TRBJ2-7	AISDARAGAIHEQY
TRBV25-1	TRBJ2-3	ASSENGGPSTDTQY
TRBV15	TRBJ2-1	ATSRGGRGYRSGSYNEQF
TRBV11-3	TRBJ2-3	ASSKRSGSGTDTQY
TRBV30	TRBJ1-2	AWEMGGGYT
TRBV10-3	TRBJ1-6	AISELDLSYNSPLH
TRBV11-2	TRBJ1-4	ASRGPGGEKLF
TRBV7-2	TRBJ2-3	ASSLVPGVGGDTQY
TRBV7-2	TRBJ2-7	ASSLGQFYEQY
TRBV10-3	TRBJ2-7	AISDGGYEQY
TRBV7-9	TRBJ1-2	ASSPINYGYT
TRBV25-1	TRBJ2-5	ASSERDREETQY
TRBV12-3/TRBV12-4	TRBJ2-5	ASSSGGSPQY
TRBV12-3/TRBV12-4	TRBJ2-1	ASVRGGLYEQF
TRBV10-3	TRBJ2-1	AISKDWNNEQF
TRBV7-2	TRBJ1-1	ASSLSRGRGTKNTEAS
TRBV29-1	TRBJ1-2	SVEVPDRWGYT
TRBV19	TRBJ2-7	ASSILAGDSYEQY
TRBV10-1	TRBJ2-1	ASSEDGYNEQF
TRBV10-3	TRBJ1-5	AISEAGNQPQH
TRBV3-1	TRBJ2-7	ASSQAKLAGGTDEQY
TRBV20-1	TRBJ2-3	SVQASGTDTQY
TRBV4-2	TRBJ1-2	ASSPRTARGYT
TRBV5-5	TRBJ1-4	ASSAGTEPLKLF
TRBV6-6	TRBJ1-4	ASRGLGTTNEKLF
TRBV30	TRBJ2-5	AWRAGTSGGETQY
TRBV19	TRBJ2-4	ASSSLRDRGPVNIQY
TRBV6-5	TRBJ2-7	ASSALQGSEQY
TRBV19	TRBJ2-5	ATSGTSGWGETQY
TRBV5-1	TRBJ2-7	ASKSWSEDDEQY
TRBV11-2	TRBJ2-1	ASNRGEQTKKF
TRBV5-4	TRBJ2-1	ASSGGLSYNEQF
TRBV4-3	TRBJ2-7	ASRRDLAGVYEQY